The text below deals with one TCR beta chain. This CDR3 region has 13 residues. Germline V lookup: CDR1 MNHNS, CDR2 SASEGT. Trimming stripped 3 bases from V and 3 bases from J, with 6 bases between. This entry is derived from a study of shared T cell receptors in the human thymus. Profiled with immunoSEQ multiplex PCR; TCRdb holds only in-frame clones, not every one. Altogether hundreds of thousands of clones are present, more than 70% being singletons, with the ten largest covering roughly 0.0089%. This sample also appeared in a second study, on human thymus T cells. That report adds: Donors consisted of healthy Finnish infants (having corrective surgery for congenital heart defects). Resections removed during corrective heart surgery provided the thymus tissue used. Usage of V and J genes appeared biased in thymic and blood repertoires. What related research reported was that thymic repertoires overlapped highly among unrelated individuals.

The TCR comes from a boy younger than two with a congenital heart defect. The rearrangement links TRBV6-1 to TRBJ2-1; D is perhaps TRBD2 (5 bases). The source material was thymocytes. The CDR3 coding sequence is TGTGCCAGCAGTGATCGGGGCTACAATGAGCAGTTCTTC. Protein: CASSDRGYNEQFF.